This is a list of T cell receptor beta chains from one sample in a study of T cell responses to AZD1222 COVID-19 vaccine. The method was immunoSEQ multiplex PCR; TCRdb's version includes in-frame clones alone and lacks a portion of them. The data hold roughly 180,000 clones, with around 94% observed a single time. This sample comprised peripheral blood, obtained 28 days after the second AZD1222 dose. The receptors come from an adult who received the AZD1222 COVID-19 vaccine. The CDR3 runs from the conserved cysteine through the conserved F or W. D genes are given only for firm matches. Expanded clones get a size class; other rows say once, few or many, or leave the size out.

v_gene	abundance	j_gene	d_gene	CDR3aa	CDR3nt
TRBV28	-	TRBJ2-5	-	CASSLGETQYF	TGTGCCAGCAGTTTGGGAGAGACCCAGTACTTC
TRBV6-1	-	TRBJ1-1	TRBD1	CASSGLINRGDTEAFF	TGTGCCAGCAGTGGCCTCATTAACAGGGGTGACACTGAAGCTTTCTTT
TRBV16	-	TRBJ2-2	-	CASSQTANTGELFF	TGTGCCAGCAGCCAGACAGCGAACACCGGGGAGCTGTTTTTT
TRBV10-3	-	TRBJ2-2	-	CAITSGGVPGELFF	TGTGCCATCACCTCTGGTGGGGTTCCCGGGGAGCTGTTTTTT
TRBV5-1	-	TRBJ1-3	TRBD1	CASSPSGQISGNTIYF	TGCGCCAGCTCGCCCTCGGGACAGATCTCTGGAAACACCATATATTTT
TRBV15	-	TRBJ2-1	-	CATSIDRGVNEQFF	TGTGCCACCAGCATCGATAGAGGGGTTAATGAGCAGTTCTTC
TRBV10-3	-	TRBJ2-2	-	CAISESQMNTGELFF	TGTGCCATCAGTGAGTCTCAGATGAACACCGGGGAGCTGTTTTTT
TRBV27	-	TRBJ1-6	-	CASSLLNSPLHF	TGTGCCAGCAGTCTCTTAAATTCACCCCTCCACTTT
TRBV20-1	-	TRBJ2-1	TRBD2	CSASLPSGGSYNEQFF	TGCAGTGCTAGTCTCCCTAGCGGGGGATCCTACAATGAGCAGTTCTTC
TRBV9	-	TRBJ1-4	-	CASSVAGSGGKLFF	TGTGCCAGCAGCGTGGCTGGGTCGGGTGGAAAACTGTTTTTT
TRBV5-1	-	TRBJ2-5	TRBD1	CASSPGTGEETQYF	TGCGCCAGCAGCCCGGGGACAGGGGAAGAGACCCAGTACTTC
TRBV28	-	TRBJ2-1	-	CASTEGRVGKQFF	TGTGCCAGCACTGAGGGCAGGGTTGGTAAGCAGTTCTTC
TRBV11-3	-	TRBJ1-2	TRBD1	CASSSGTGDGYTF	TGTGCCAGCAGCTCCGGGACAGGGGATGGCTACACCTTC
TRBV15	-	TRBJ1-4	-	CATSRDLTMGGTNEKLFF	TGTGCCACCAGCAGAGATTTAACTATGGGGGGAACTAATGAAAAACTGTTTTTT
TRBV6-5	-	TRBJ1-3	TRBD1	CASKMDREAGNTIYF	TGTGCCAGCAAGATGGACAGGGAGGCTGGAAACACCATATATTTT
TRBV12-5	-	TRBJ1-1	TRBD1	CASGSIDRGAFF	TGTGCTAGTGGTTCAATCGACAGGGGAGCTTTCTTT
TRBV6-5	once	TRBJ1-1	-	CASSYSNGGDTEAFF	TGTGCCAGCAGTTACTCGAATGGCGGGGACACTGAAGCTTTCTTT
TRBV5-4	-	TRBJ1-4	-	CASSRTSSTNEKLFF	TGTGCCAGCAGCCGCACCTCCTCAACTAATGAAAAACTGTTTTTT
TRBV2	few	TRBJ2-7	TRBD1	CASRRQGGLYEQYF	TGTGCCAGCAGGCGACAGGGTGGTTTGTACGAGCAGTACTTC
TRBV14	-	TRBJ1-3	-	CASSQDWTDSGNTIYF	TGTGCCAGCAGCCAAGATTGGACAGACTCTGGAAACACCATATATTTT
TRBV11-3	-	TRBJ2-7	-	CASSGKGFGEQYF	TGTGCCAGCAGCGGTAAGGGGTTCGGCGAGCAGTACTTC
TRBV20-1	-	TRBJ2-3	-	CSARYTDTQYF	TGCAGTGCTAGATACACAGATACGCAGTATTTT
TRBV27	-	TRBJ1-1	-	CASSLDGNTEAFF	TGTGCCAGCAGTTTAGATGGGAACACTGAAGCTTTCTTT
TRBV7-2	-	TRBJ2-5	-	CASSLARGQETQYF	TGTGCCAGCAGCTTAGCCCGGGGGCAAGAGACCCAGTACTTC
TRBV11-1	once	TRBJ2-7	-	CASRLGHEQYF	TGTGCCAGCCGCCTGGGGCACGAGCAGTACTTC
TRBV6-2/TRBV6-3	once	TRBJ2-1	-	CASSYSTDLGGMSSYNEQFF	TGTGCCAGCAGTTACTCGACGGACTTGGGGGGAATGAGCTCCTACAATGAGCAGTTCTTC
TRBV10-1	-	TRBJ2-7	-	CASSQGKSGQYF	TGCGCCAGCAGTCAAGGGAAGTCGGGCCAGTACTTC
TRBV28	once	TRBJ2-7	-	CASGRTVREQYF	TGTGCCAGCGGACGGACGGTGAGAGAGCAGTACTTC